This is a list of T cell receptor beta chains from one sample in a study of T cell repertoires in cytomegalovirus infection. These receptors are not linked to any known antigen. TCRdb used MiXCR to reprocess the reads, holding one entry per CDR3 protein. Of about a million distinct CDR3 sequences listed, 30% to 40% are singletons. This sample comprised cultured CD8+ T cells from PBMCs, obtained from culture after CMV antigen stimulation. The receptors stem from a human donor in good health (CMV status not recorded). Some clones in this sample may be carry-over from other donors' samples. The CDR3 runs from the conserved cysteine through the conserved F or W. Fields, in order: CDR3 length, D gene, clone size, V gene, J gene, CDR3 protein, CDR3 DNA. The D gene is left open where the match is weak. Size values are once, few and many counts, or a class for expanded clones, and some rows have none.

length: 15; D: TRBD1; size: NA; V: TRBV7-9; J: TRBJ2-7; CDR3: CASRKGTGTKNEQYF; DNA: TGTGCCAGCAGGAAGGGGACAGGGACAAAAAACGAGCAGTACTTC
length: 16; D: NA; size: NA; V: TRBV7-9; J: TRBJ2-7; CDR3: CASSGHRASSPLEQYF; DNA: TGTGCCAGCAGCGGACACAGGGCATCAAGCCCCCTCGAGCAGTACTTC
length: 15; D: TRBD1; size: many; V: TRBV5-1; J: TRBJ2-3; CDR3: CASSRSGGSTDTQYF; DNA: TGCGCCAGCAGCCGCTCAGGGGGAAGCACAGATACGCAGTATTTT
length: 15; D: TRBD2; size: many; V: TRBV12-3/TRBV12-4; J: TRBJ2-1; CDR3: CASSLGGTSDPEQFF; DNA: TGTGCCAGCAGTTTAGGCGGGACTAGCGATCCTGAGCAGTTCTTC
length: 14; D: NA; size: NA; V: TRBV14; J: TRBJ1-6; CDR3: CASSPEKGNSPLHF; DNA: TGTGCCAGCAGCCCCGAGAAGGGAAATTCACCCCTCCACTTT
length: 15; D: NA; size: few; V: TRBV7-9; J: TRBJ1-4; CDR3: CASSTGGRTNEKLFF; DNA: TGTGCCAGCAGTACCGGGGGCAGGACTAATGAAAAACTGTTTTTT
length: 15; D: NA; size: NA; V: TRBV20-1; J: TRBJ2-5; CDR3: CSAREGNRYQETQYF; DNA: TGCAGTGCTAGGGAGGGCAATCGCTACCAAGAGACCCAGTACTTC
length: 16; D: NA; size: NA; V: TRBV4-3; J: TRBJ1-2; CDR3: CASSARNGGLVYGYTF; DNA: TGCGCCAGCAGCGCTCGAAACGGAGGGCTGGTCTATGGCTACACCTTC
length: 15; D: NA; size: few; V: TRBV11-3; J: TRBJ2-1; CDR3: CASSPTGGSAEEQFF; DNA: TGTGCCAGCAGCCCCACTGGGGGATCGGCGGAGGAGCAGTTCTTC
length: 15; D: NA; size: few; V: TRBV12-3/TRBV12-4; J: TRBJ1-1; CDR3: CASSLGSGANGEAFF; DNA: TGTGCCAGCAGTTTGGGGTCAGGGGCAAATGGTGAAGCTTTCTTT
length: 14; D: TRBD2; size: few; V: TRBV28; J: TRBJ2-1; CDR3: CASSLMGLFNEQFF; DNA: TGTGCCAGCAGTTTAATGGGACTATTCAATGAGCAGTTCTTC
length: 16; D: NA; size: NA; V: TRBV19; J: TRBJ2-2; CDR3: CASSRGRTGNTGELFF; DNA: TGTGCCAGTAGTAGGGGGAGGACAGGGAACACCGGGGAGCTGTTTTTT
length: 14; D: TRBD2; size: many; V: TRBV7-6; J: TRBJ2-7; CDR3: CASSTASGAYEQYF; DNA: TGTGCCAGCAGCACTGCTAGCGGGGCCTACGAGCAGTACTTC
length: 16; D: TRBD1; size: NA; V: TRBV6-5; J: TRBJ1-1; CDR3: CASSSYAGTGFTEAFF; DNA: TGTGCCAGCAGTTCCTATGCCGGGACAGGGTTTACTGAAGCTTTCTTT
length: 15; D: TRBD1; size: few; V: TRBV20-1; J: TRBJ2-7; CDR3: CSARGKGQDPYEQYF; DNA: TGCAGTGCTAGGGGTAAGGGACAGGACCCCTACGAGCAGTACTTC
length: 15; D: TRBD2; size: NA; V: TRBV12-3/TRBV12-4; J: TRBJ2-3; CDR3: CASSLGGGTADTQYF; DNA: TGTGCCAGCAGTTTAGGGGGGGGGACCGCAGATACGCAGTATTTT
length: 18; D: TRBD1; size: NA; V: TRBV14; J: TRBJ2-6; CDR3: CASSVRGQGLSGANVLTF; DNA: TGTGCCAGTTCAGTTCGGGGACAGGGGCTCTCTGGGGCCAACGTCCTGACTTTC
length: 11; D: NA; size: NA; V: TRBV10-3; J: TRBJ2-1; CDR3: CAIGRGSEQFF; DNA: TGTGCCATCGGTCGGGGAAGTGAGCAGTTCTTC
length: 12; D: NA; size: few; V: TRBV24-1; J: TRBJ2-2; CDR3: CATSDRGVGLFF; DNA: TGTGCCACCAGTGATAGGGGAGTCGGGCTGTTTTTT
length: 12; D: NA; size: NA; V: TRBV19; J: TRBJ1-1; CDR3: CASGGLNTEAFF; DNA: TGTGCCAGTGGGGGTCTAAACACTGAAGCTTTCTTT
length: 13; D: NA; size: NA; V: TRBV10-2; J: TRBJ1-3; CDR3: CASGTGTGNTIYF; DNA: TGCGCCAGTGGAACAGGGACTGGAAACACCATATATTTT
length: 14; D: TRBD1; size: NA; V: TRBV6-5; J: TRBJ1-1; CDR3: CASSGRGANTEAFF; DNA: TGTGCCAGCAGTGGCAGGGGGGCGAACACTGAAGCTTTCTTT
length: 15; D: TRBD1; size: NA; V: TRBV20-1; J: TRBJ2-3; CDR3: CSARDRGQAPDTQYF; DNA: TGCAGTGCTAGAGATCGGGGACAGGCGCCAGATACGCAGTATTTT
length: 15; D: NA; size: NA; V: TRBV5-1; J: TRBJ1-3; CDR3: CASSSTGTGGNTIYF; DNA: TGCGCCAGCAGCTCGACCGGGACGGGAGGAAACACCATATATTTT
length: 13; D: TRBD2; size: NA; V: TRBV5-1; J: TRBJ2-5; CDR3: CASIGGRQETQYF; DNA: TGCGCCAGCATCGGGGGGAGACAAGAGACCCAGTACTTC
length: 14; D: TRBD1; size: NA; V: TRBV9; J: TRBJ1-3; CDR3: CASSDPGQGDTIYF; DNA: TGTGCCAGCAGCGACCCGGGACAGGGCGACACCATATATTTT
length: 15; D: NA; size: NA; V: TRBV20-1; J: TRBJ1-2; CDR3: CSARAQAGKGVLNTF; DNA: TGCAGTGCTAGGGCGCAGGCGGGTAAAGGGGTTTTGAACACCTTC
length: 21; D: NA; size: few; V: TRBV7-6; J: TRBJ1-3; CDR3: CASSLFSGPEVYKSSGNTIYF; DNA: TGTGCCAGCAGCTTGTTTTCTGGCCCTGAGGTTTACAAGAGCTCTGGAAACACCATATATTTT
length: 11; D: NA; size: once; V: TRBV29-1; J: TRBJ1-1; CDR3: CSVEGRSEAFF; DNA: TGCAGCGTTGAGGGTCGGTCTGAAGCTTTCTTT
length: 15; D: TRBD1; size: NA; V: TRBV7-3; J: TRBJ2-3; CDR3: CASSPGTDLTDTQYF; DNA: TGTGCCAGCAGCCCAGGGACAGACCTCACAGATACGCAGTATTTT
length: 12; D: NA; size: few; V: TRBV27; J: TRBJ2-2; CDR3: CASSLNYGELFF; DNA: TGTGCCAGCAGTTTAAACTACGGGGAGCTGTTTTTT
length: 16; D: TRBD2; size: few; V: TRBV4-3; J: TRBJ2-3; CDR3: CASSQVASGITDTQYF; DNA: TGCGCCAGCAGCCAAGTAGCTAGCGGAATCACGGATACGCAGTATTTT
length: 13; D: TRBD1; size: NA; V: TRBV29-1; J: TRBJ1-4; CDR3: CSVDGTGSEKLFF; DNA: TGCAGCGTTGATGGGACAGGGAGTGAAAAACTGTTTTTT
length: 14; D: NA; size: many; V: TRBV7-9; J: TRBJ1-5; CDR3: CASSLFPSNQPQHF; DNA: TGTGCCAGCAGCTTATTTCCGAGCAATCAGCCCCAGCATTTT
length: 16; D: TRBD1; size: few; V: TRBV3-1; J: TRBJ2-1; CDR3: CASSDLGGQGSNEQFF; DNA: TGTGCCAGCAGCGATTTAGGGGGCCAAGGTAGCAATGAGCAGTTCTTC
length: 15; D: NA; size: NA; V: TRBV6-1; J: TRBJ1-1; CDR3: CASRPKRTVNTEAFF; DNA: TGTGCCAGCAGGCCGAAGAGGACGGTGAACACTGAAGCTTTCTTT
length: 17; D: TRBD1; size: NA; V: TRBV14; J: TRBJ1-2; CDR3: CASSQDQTGDPFYGYTF; DNA: TGTGCCAGCAGCCAAGATCAAACAGGGGACCCCTTCTATGGCTACACCTTC
length: 13; D: NA; size: NA; V: TRBV10-2; J: TRBJ2-7; CDR3: CATGDHSFYEQYF; DNA: TGCGCCACCGGGGACCATTCGTTCTACGAGCAGTACTTC
length: 13; D: NA; size: many; V: TRBV11-3; J: TRBJ2-3; CDR3: CASSLGTGDTQYF; DNA: TGTGCCAGCAGCTTGGGGACTGGAGATACGCAGTATTTT
length: 14; D: NA; size: few; V: TRBV4-1; J: TRBJ1-5; CDR3: CASSHQQVNQPQHF; DNA: TGCGCCAGCAGCCATCAACAGGTTAATCAGCCCCAGCATTTT
length: 13; D: NA; size: NA; V: TRBV7-8; J: TRBJ2-5; CDR3: CASGPEAQETQYF; DNA: TGTGCCAGCGGCCCAGAGGCCCAAGAGACCCAGTACTTC
length: 17; D: NA; size: few; V: TRBV27; J: TRBJ2-3; CDR3: CASRYRGKFRLTDTQYF; DNA: TGTGCCAGCCGGTACCGGGGGAAATTCCGGCTTACAGATACGCAGTATTTT
length: 14; D: NA; size: few; V: TRBV7-2; J: TRBJ1-1; CDR3: CASSPSEGGTEAFF; DNA: TGTGCCAGCAGCCCATCTGAAGGGGGCACTGAAGCTTTCTTT
length: 15; D: NA; size: many; V: TRBV5-1; J: TRBJ2-3; CDR3: CASSLAGADTDTQYF; DNA: TGCGCCAGCAGCTTGGCCGGGGCAGACACAGATACGCAGTATTTT
length: 12; D: NA; size: NA; V: TRBV5-1; J: TRBJ2-3; CDR3: CASRHGADTQYF; DNA: TGCGCCAGCAGACATGGGGCAGATACGCAGTATTTT
length: 13; D: NA; size: few; V: TRBV12-3/TRBV12-4; J: TRBJ2-7; CDR3: CASSLGLPYEQYF; DNA: TGTGCCAGCAGTCTCGGACTCCCTTACGAGCAGTACTTC
length: 15; D: NA; size: NA; V: TRBV4-3; J: TRBJ2-2; CDR3: CASSQPGPGTGELFF; DNA: TGCGCCAGCAGCCAGCCGGGACCCGGAACCGGGGAGCTGTTTTTT
length: 14; D: TRBD1; size: few; V: TRBV7-8; J: TRBJ1-6; CDR3: CASSSTGVNSPLHF; DNA: TGTGCCAGCAGCTCGACAGGGGTGAATTCACCCCTCCACTTT
length: 14; D: TRBD1; size: NA; V: TRBV11-2; J: TRBJ1-2; CDR3: CASSRGDSYYGYTF; DNA: TGTGCCAGCAGCCGAGGGGACAGCTACTATGGCTACACCTTC
length: 15; D: TRBD1; size: few; V: TRBV7-9; J: TRBJ1-2; CDR3: CASSLPTGPSKGYTF; DNA: TGTGCCAGCAGTTTACCGACAGGGCCCTCTAAGGGCTACACCTTC
length: 14; D: NA; size: once; V: TRBV2; J: TRBJ2-1; CDR3: CVTLRGGANNEQFF; DNA: TGTGTCACCCTGAGGGGGGGGGCCAACAATGAGCAGTTCTTC
length: 16; D: TRBD2; size: NA; V: TRBV19; J: TRBJ2-1; CDR3: CASSPLGLAGFNEQFF; DNA: TGTGCCAGTAGTCCCCTGGGACTAGCGGGATTCAATGAGCAGTTCTTC
length: 17; D: NA; size: NA; V: TRBV19; J: TRBJ1-1; CDR3: CASSILGGKFMNTEAFF; DNA: TGTGCCAGTAGTATTCTTGGAGGGAAATTCATGAACACTGAAGCTTTCTTT